These 9 T cell receptor beta chains share one sample of origin, sequenced in a study of vaccination and CD4 T cells after COVID-19. For these receptors, no antigen is known. As to treatment: roughly nine-day PBMC culture with coronavirus spike peptide pools or control peptides (ViraFEST assay). CD4+ T cells that had been cultured provided DNA sequenced with the Oncomine TCR Beta short-read assay. TCRdb recomputed calls from the PCR reads with MiXCR, one row per CDR3 protein. The sample lists more than 9,000 distinct CDR3 sequences; 30% to 35% were seen once. The sequencing input was CD4+ T cells from blood, cultured in vitro. The receptors stem from a human donor who had recovered from COVID-19.

This sequence joins TRBV7-2 and TRBJ1-1; D gene uncertain. V was clipped by 5 bases and J by 0 bases, with 13 bases between them. The CDR3 has 15 residues. Per the germline V gene, CDR1 is SGHTA and CDR2 is FQGNSA. The CDR3 DNA sequence: TGTGCCAGCAGCGCTGACGGAGTCATGAACACTGAAGCTTTCTTT. Residues: CASSADGVMNTEAFF.

V and J are TRBV24-1 and TRBJ2-1, with TRBD1 matching over 10 bases. Germline V gene sequence: CDR1 KGHDR, CDR2 SFDVKD. V shed 4 bases, J shed 7 bases, and the junction held 12 bases outside the gene matches. The length of the CDR3 is 17 residues. The CDR3 coding sequence is TGTGCCACCAGTGACTCTGCGACAGGGGGCCCACTAAATGAGCAGTTCTTC. Translated, it gives CATSDSATGGPLNEQFF.

This chain links TRBV15 with TRBJ2-1; D is unresolved. The CDR3 is 15 amino acids. Germline CDR1 is LNHNV and CDR2 is YYDKDF (reference sequence). V lost 1 base and J 6 bases, leaving 13 bases between the germline ends. The CDR3 spells CATSRGSASGNEQFF. The DNA of the CDR3 is TGTGCCACCAGCAGAGGGTCCGCCTCGGGCAATGAGCAGTTCTTC.

V and J are TRBV7-9 and TRBJ1-2, with D perhaps TRBD1 (6 bases). The CDR3 extends over 15 amino acids. Germline V lookup: CDR1 SEHNR, CDR2 FQNEAQ (reference sequence). The V and J ends lost 3 bases and 1 base respectively, with 12 bases between them. CDR3 coding DNA: TGTGCCAGCAGCTTTGGGAACAGGGATAACTATGGCTACACCTTC. It specifies CASSFGNRDNYGYTF.

The V gene is TRBV6-1, the J gene TRBJ1-1; perhaps TRBD1 as D (6 bases). V lost 6 bases, J lost 1 base, and 18 bases lay in between. The CDR3 has 16 amino acids. CDR1 and CDR2 (germline): MNHNS, SASEGT. The CDR3 nucleotides are TGTGCCAGCAGACGGACCAGGGGAGTTGGGAACACTGAAGCTTTCTTT. Amino acid sequence: CASRRTRGVGNTEAFF.

The CDR3 reads CAASRGRETQYF. CDR3 nucleotides: TGTGCCGCGTCGAGGGGGAGAGAGACCCAGTACTTC. The chain has TRBV6-2 or TRBV6-3 and TRBJ2-5; D is possibly TRBD1 (6 bases). This CDR3 is 12 amino acids long. Germline V gene lookup returns CDR1 MNHEY and CDR2 SVGEGT. The ends were cut back, 11 bases at V and 4 bases at J, with 14 bases in the middle.

This clonotype was detected a few times. V is TRBV15 and J is TRBJ2-7; no reliable D call. The CDR3 length is 13 residues. Trimming cost V 0 bases and J 6 bases, with 9 bases left between them. In germline, CDR1 is LNHNV, CDR2 YYDKDF (reference sequence). The CDR3, as DNA: TGTGCCACCAGCAGAGACCGCCAGGCCGAGCAGTACTTC. This encodes CATSRDRQAEQYF.

This clonotype was detected only a few times. The chain employs TRBV7-2 and TRBJ1-2, with D tentatively TRBD1 (5 bases). Germline values: CDR1 SGHTA, CDR2 FQGNSA. The CDR3 extends over 16 amino acids. V lost 2 bases and J 1 base, leaving 14 bases between the germline ends. The CDR3 DNA follows: TGTGCCAGCAGCTTAAGACGGGGCAGAAATAACTATGGCTACACCTTC. Residues: CASSLRRGRNNYGYTF.

This clonotype was seen a few times. J is TRBJ2-7 and V is TRBV20-1; D gene uncertain. CDR3 length: 13 amino acids. Trimming pared 3 bases from V and 2 bases from J, leaving 11 bases between. Germline values: CDR1 DFQATT, CDR2 SNEGSKA (reference sequence). The DNA for the CDR3 is TGCAGTGCTAGGGGTGGGATACCCTACGAGCAGTACTTC. Translation: CSARGGIPYEQYF.